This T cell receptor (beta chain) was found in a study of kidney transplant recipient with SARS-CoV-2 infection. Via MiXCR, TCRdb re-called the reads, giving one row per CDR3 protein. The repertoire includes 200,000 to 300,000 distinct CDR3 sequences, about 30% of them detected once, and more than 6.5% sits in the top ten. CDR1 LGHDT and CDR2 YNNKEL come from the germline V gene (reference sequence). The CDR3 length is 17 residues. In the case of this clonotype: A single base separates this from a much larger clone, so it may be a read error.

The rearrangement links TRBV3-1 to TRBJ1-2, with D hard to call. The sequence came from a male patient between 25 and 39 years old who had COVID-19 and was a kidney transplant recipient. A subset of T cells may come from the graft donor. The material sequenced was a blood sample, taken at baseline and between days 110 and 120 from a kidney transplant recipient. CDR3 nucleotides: TGTGCCAGCAGCCTGACGCTCACCCTTCGAAAGACCTATAGCTACACCTTC. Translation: CASSLTLTLRKTYSYTF.